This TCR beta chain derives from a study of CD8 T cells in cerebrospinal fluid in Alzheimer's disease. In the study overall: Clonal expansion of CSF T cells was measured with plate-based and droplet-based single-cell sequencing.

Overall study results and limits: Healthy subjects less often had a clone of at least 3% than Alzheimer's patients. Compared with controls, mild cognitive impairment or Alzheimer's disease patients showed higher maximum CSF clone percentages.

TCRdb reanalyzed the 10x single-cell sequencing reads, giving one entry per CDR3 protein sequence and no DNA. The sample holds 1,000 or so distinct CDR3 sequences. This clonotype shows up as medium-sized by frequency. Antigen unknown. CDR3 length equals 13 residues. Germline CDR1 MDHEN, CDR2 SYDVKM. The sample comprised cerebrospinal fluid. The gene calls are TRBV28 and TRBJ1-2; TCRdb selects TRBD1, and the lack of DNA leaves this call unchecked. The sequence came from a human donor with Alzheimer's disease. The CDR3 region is CASSLPGAYGYTF.